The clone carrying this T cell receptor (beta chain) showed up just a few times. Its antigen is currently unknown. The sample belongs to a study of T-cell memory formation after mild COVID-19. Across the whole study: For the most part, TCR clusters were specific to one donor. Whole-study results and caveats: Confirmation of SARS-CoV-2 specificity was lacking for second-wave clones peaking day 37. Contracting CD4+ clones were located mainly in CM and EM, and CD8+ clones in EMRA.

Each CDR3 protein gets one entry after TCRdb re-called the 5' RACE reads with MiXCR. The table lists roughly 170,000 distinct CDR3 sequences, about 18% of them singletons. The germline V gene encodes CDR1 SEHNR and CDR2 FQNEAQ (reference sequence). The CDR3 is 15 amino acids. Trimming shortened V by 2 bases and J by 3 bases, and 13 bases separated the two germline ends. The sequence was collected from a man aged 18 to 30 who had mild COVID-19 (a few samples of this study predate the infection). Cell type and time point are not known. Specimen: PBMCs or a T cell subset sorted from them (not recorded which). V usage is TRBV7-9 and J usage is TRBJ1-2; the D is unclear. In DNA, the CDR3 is TGTGCCAGCAGCTTAATGCGGGGAACAGACTATGGCTACACCTTC. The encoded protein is CASSLMRGTDYGYTF.